These 22 T cell receptor beta chains originate from one sample sequenced in a study of T-cell reconstitution after alpha-beta-depleted transplantation in children. During its preparation, the TCRbeta library received unique molecular identifiers. TCRdb re-derived calls from the PCR reads in MiXCR, one entry per CDR3 protein. The sample has some 590,000 distinct CDR3 sequences, about 11% seen once. Source: PBMCs from the stem cell graft donor, taken from the stem cell graft. The receptor source for this set is a human donor who donated a stem cell graft to a child with acute myeloid leukemia.

The chain joins TRBV7-9 to TRBJ2-5; 10 bases align to TRBD1. The germline CDR1 and CDR2 sequences are SEHNR and FQNEAQ (reference sequence). The CDR3 is made up of 15 amino acids. V was clipped by 5 bases and J by 2 bases; unmatched bases: 5. The CDR3 DNA reads as TGTGCCAGCAGCCGACGGACAGGGGGACAAGAGACCCAGTACTTC. It is translated as CASSRRTGGQETQYF.

This clonotype has more than one count but fewer than ten. V is TRBV12-3 or TRBV12-4 and J is TRBJ1-1; the D is unclear. V gave up 6 bases and J gave up 6 bases, with 11 bases separating them. The CDR3 is 12 amino acids. The chain's CDR3 is CASRSRMAEAFF. For the CDR3, the DNA is TGTGCCAGCAGGTCCAGGATGGCTGAAGCTTTCTTT.

Ten or more counts support this clonotype. V gene TRBV29-1 combines with J gene TRBJ2-2; maybe TRBD1 (5 bases). The V and J ends lost 4 bases and 6 bases respectively, with 15 bases between them. Germline CDR1 reads SQVTM; CDR2 reads ANQGSEA. There are 14 residues in the CDR3. For the CDR3, the DNA is TGCAGCGTTGTCCTGGGGCTGTCGTCCGGGGAGCTGTTTTTT. Protein: CSVVLGLSSGELFF.

This clonotype is a singleton in its sample. The chain is built from TRBV5-4 and TRBJ2-2, with D tentatively TRBD1 (6 bases). CDR3 size: 17 residues. With 3 bases removed from V and 0 bases from J, the gap between germline ends came to 15 bases. In germline, CDR1 is SGHNT, CDR2 YYREEE (reference sequence). CDR3 nucleotides: TGTGCCAGCAGCTCCGAGTACAGGGCCTCGAACACCGGGGAGCTGTTTTTT. As protein: CASSSEYRASNTGELFF.

This clonotype was counted a few times. The chain links TRBV29-1 to TRBJ2-3; TRBD1 matches 7 bases. This CDR3 contains 14 residues. Germline CDR1 and CDR2: SQVTM and ANQGSEA. The V gene end was trimmed by 5 bases and the J gene end by 3 bases; junction bases not matched to a gene: 8. The CDR3 spells CSVLAGGWTDTQYF. The CDR3 nucleotides read TGCAGCGTTCTCGCAGGGGGATGGACAGATACGCAGTATTTT.

This clonotype occurred once. The gene calls are TRBV2 and TRBJ2-1; 7 bases fit TRBD1. CDR3 length: 14 amino acids. The J segment lost 4 bases and the V segment lost 8 bases, leaving 8 bases of the junction unmatched. Germline V gives CDR1 SNHLY, CDR2 FYNNEI. DNA for the CDR3: TGTGCCAGCTGGGAGACAGGGTTGTACAATGAGCAGTTCTTC. It codes for CASWETGLYNEQFF.

This clonotype has a count of ten or more. The V gene is TRBV20-1, the J gene TRBJ2-3, with 12 bases that match TRBD2. CDR1 is DFQATT and CDR2 is SNEGSKA in the germline V gene (reference sequence). The CDR3 totals 14 residues. V shed 5 bases and J 6 bases; nucleotides not matched to a gene: 6. CDR3: CSAPLAGGVDTQYF. CDR3 nucleotide sequence: TGCAGTGCTCCACTAGCGGGAGGAGTTGATACGCAGTATTTT.

The chain combines TRBV11-1 with TRBJ2-1; 10 nucleotides align to TRBD1. V shed 4 bases and J 6 bases; nucleotides not matched to a gene: 18. CDR3 length: 19 residues. Looked up from germline, CDR1 is SGHAT and CDR2 is FQDESV (reference sequence). The CDR3 region is CASSSGQGGKSYIVNEQFF. The CDR3 nucleotides read TGTGCCAGCAGCTCCGGACAGGGGGGGAAATCCTACATAGTCAATGAGCAGTTCTTC.

This clonotype came up a few times. This chain uses TRBV30 with TRBJ2-3, with 9 bases lining up with TRBD2. The CDR3 runs 14 residues. From germline, CDR1 is GTSNPN and CDR2 SVGIG (reference sequence). The V and J ends lost 4 bases and 2 bases, in that order; junction bases with no gene match: 4. Here the CDR3 reads CAWISGGFTDTQYF. CDR3 nucleotides: TGTGCCTGGATTAGCGGGGGATTCACAGATACGCAGTATTTT. The full variable domain, in which reference TRBV30 and TRBJ2-3 provide the parts outside the CDR3, is SQTIHQWPATLVQPVGSPLSLECTVEGTSNPNLYWYRQAAGRGLQLLFYSVGIGQISSEVPQNLSASRPQDRQFILSSKKLLLSDSGFYLCAWISGGFTDTQYFGPGTRLTVL.

This clonotype was seen repeatedly, ten times or more. The rearrangement joins TRBV10-3 to TRBJ1-1; 7 bases line up with TRBD1. The germline V gene has CDR1 ENHRY and CDR2 SYGVKD. The CDR3 is made up of 14 amino acids. V shed 7 bases, J shed 1 base, and the junction held 6 bases outside the gene matches. The CDR3 spells CAINPGQSNTEAFF. The CDR3 coding sequence is TGTGCCATCAACCCGGGACAGTCGAACACTGAAGCTTTCTTT.

This clonotype was found many times. The chain recombines TRBV20-1 with TRBJ2-2; D not resolved. The CDR3 runs to 13 residues. Looked up from germline, CDR1 is DFQATT and CDR2 is SNEGSKA (reference sequence). This CDR3 reads CMSYYANTGELFF. The CDR3 region has the DNA TGCATGAGCTACTACGCGAACACCGGGGAGCTGTTTTTT.

This clonotype was picked up a small number of times. Germline and junction disagree at one end, which may indicate a read error. V usage is TRBV7-7 and J usage is TRBJ2-7, with a weak D call TRBD1 (6 bases). The CDR3 is 13 residues long. Germline V gives CDR1 SSHAT, CDR2 FNYEAQ (reference sequence). The CDR3 loop is CASSRDTGYEQYF. The CDR3, as DNA: TGTGCTAGCAGCAGGGACACAGGTTACGAGCAGTACTTC.

This clonotype was counted only a few times. The chain is built from TRBV7-2 and TRBJ1-1, with TRBD1 as a possible D gene (5 bases). The CDR3 runs to 15 residues. V dropped 5 bases and J dropped 4 bases, with 17 bases sitting between them. Looked up from germline, CDR1 is SGHTA and CDR2 is FQGNSA. This chain's CDR3 is CASSQRAGPGTEAFF. In DNA, the CDR3 is TGTGCCAGCAGCCAAAGGGCGGGGCCGGGCACTGAAGCTTTCTTT.

This clonotype has only a few counts. A read error may produce the germline difference seen at one junction end. CDR3 nucleotide sequence: TGTGCCTGGGGTGTGGGGCCTAGCACAGATACGCAGTATTTT. Amino acid sequence: CAWGVGPSTDTQYF. V is TRBV30 and J is TRBJ2-3, with D possibly matching TRBD1 (5 bases). The CDR3 contains 14 residues. Germline lookup yields CDR1 GTSNPN and CDR2 SVGIG (reference sequence).

The table lists this clonotype with a few counts. The V and J genes are TRBV20-1 and TRBJ2-1; 14 positions match TRBD2. This CDR3 comprises 18 residues. Germline V lookup: CDR1 DFQATT, CDR2 SNEGSKA (reference sequence). V lost 4 bases, J lost 6 bases, and 14 bases stayed unmatched. CDR3 DNA sequence: TGCAGTGCTACCTCGACCGGGACTAGCGGGAGAGACCCCAATGAGCAGTTCTTC. Protein: CSATSTGTSGRDPNEQFF.

This clonotype has more than one count but fewer than ten. The rearrangement uses TRBV4-3 and TRBJ2-7; 7 bases map to TRBD1. V shed 1 base and J 0 bases; nucleotides not matched to a gene: 3. Germline V lookup: CDR1 LGHNA, CDR2 YSLEER. The CDR3 has 15 amino acids. CDR3 in DNA: TGCGCCAGCAGCCAAGGACAGGGCCCCTCCTACGAGCAGTACTTC. Its translation is CASSQGQGPSYEQYF.

The rearrangement uses TRBV4-3 and TRBJ2-1, with 10 nucleotides matching TRBD2. Per the germline V gene, CDR1 is LGHNA and CDR2 is YSLEER. V gave up 0 bases and J gave up 9 bases; unmatched junction bases: 2. CDR3 length: 14 residues. This CDR3 reads CASSQDSGRPEQFF. The CDR3 DNA follows: TGCGCCAGCAGCCAAGATAGCGGGAGGCCTGAGCAGTTCTTC.

This clonotype has more than one count but fewer than ten. The chain is built from TRBV20-1 and TRBJ2-1; D is perhaps TRBD1 (6 bases). From germline, CDR1 is DFQATT and CDR2 SNEGSKA (reference sequence). The CDR3 loop spans 14 amino acids. For the CDR3, the DNA is TGCAGCCCCAAGGACAGAAGCTCCTACAATGAGCAGTTCTTC. Translated: CSPKDRSSYNEQFF.

This chain connects TRBV6-5 to TRBJ2-2; D is ambiguous. Trimming cost V 6 bases and J 0 bases, with 17 bases left between them. The CDR3 is 17 amino acids. Germline V gene sequence: CDR1 MNHEY, CDR2 SVGAGI. DNA for the CDR3: TGTGCCAGCAGAGGCCTGGGTTTGGGCCCGAACACCGGGGAGCTGTTTTTT. Translating it yields CASRGLGLGPNTGELFF.

There are many counts of this clonotype. In nucleotides, the CDR3 is TGTGCCAGCAGCTTACCGGGACAGGGGAAAGAAGCTTTCTTT. As protein: CASSLPGQGKEAFF. J is TRBJ1-1 and V is TRBV28; TRBD1 agrees at 10 bases. V lost 6 bases to trimming and J lost 8 bases; unmatched junction nucleotides: 9. Germline assignment: CDR1 MDHEN and CDR2 SYDVKM. The CDR3 consists of 14 residues.

This clonotype was observed a few times. The gene calls are TRBV12-3 or TRBV12-4 and TRBJ2-4; no clear D gene. The CDR3 spans 13 residues. With 3 bases removed from V and 7 bases from J, the gap between germline ends came to 10 bases. In nucleotides, the CDR3 is TGTGCCAGCAGTTTTATGGCACTCAACATTCAGTACTTC. Its translation: CASSFMALNIQYF.

Here the CDR3 DNA reads TGCAGTGCTAGAGGTGCGGGGGCGTATCAGCCCCAGCATTTT. Its translation: CSARGAGAYQPQHF. The chain combines TRBV20-1 with TRBJ1-5; D possibly corresponds to TRBD1 (6 bases). Germline V gene data show CDR1 as DFQATT and CDR2 as SNEGSKA (reference sequence). The CDR3 runs to 14 residues. V was clipped by 1 base and J by 5 bases, with 12 bases between them.